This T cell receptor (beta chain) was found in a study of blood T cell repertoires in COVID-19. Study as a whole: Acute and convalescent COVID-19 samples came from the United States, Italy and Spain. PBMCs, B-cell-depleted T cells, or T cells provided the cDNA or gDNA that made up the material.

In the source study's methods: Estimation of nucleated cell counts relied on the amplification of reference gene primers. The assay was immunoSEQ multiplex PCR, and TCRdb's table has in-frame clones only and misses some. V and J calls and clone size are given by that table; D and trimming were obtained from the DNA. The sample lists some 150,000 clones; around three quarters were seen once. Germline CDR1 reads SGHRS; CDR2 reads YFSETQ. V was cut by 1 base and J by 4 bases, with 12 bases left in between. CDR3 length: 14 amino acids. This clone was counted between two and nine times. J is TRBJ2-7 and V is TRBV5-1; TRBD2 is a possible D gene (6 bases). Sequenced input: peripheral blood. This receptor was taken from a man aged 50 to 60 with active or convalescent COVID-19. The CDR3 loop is CASSLLTSGYEQYF. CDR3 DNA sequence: TGCGCCAGCAGCTTGCTGACTAGTGGTTACGAGCAGTACTTC.